This T cell receptor (beta chain) appears in the sequencing data of a study of CD8 T cells in ankylosing spondylitis. Whole-study findings and limits: Eight highly homologous variants formed a TCR beta motif that appeared characteristic of ankylosing spondylitis blood. Some motif variants were previously reported in reactive arthritis synovial fluid and blood. CD8+ disease-linked clones were present at relatively low frequencies in blood.

The CDR3 is 15 amino acids. The V gene's germline CDR1 is SQVTM and CDR2 ANQGSEA. Between the trimmed V and J ends, which lost 8 bases and 0 bases, there was a span of 16 bases. By quantitative 5'-RACE with molecular barcodes, the TCR beta libraries were made. From the 5' RACE reads, TCRdb called clonotypes with MiXCR, one entry per CDR3 protein. This table has approximately 220,000 distinct CDR3 sequences, under 30% appearing once. This clonotype was observed a handful of times. What it binds is unknown. The sequencing sample was made of blood, either unsorted or a sorted T cell fraction (not recorded which). The chain uses TRBV29-1 and TRBJ2-2, with D hard to call. The source is a male donor with ankylosing spondylitis or in good health (not recorded which). In nucleotides, the CDR3 is TGCAGCCCACGGGCTGTGATAGCGAACACCGGGGAGCTGTTTTTT. It yields the protein CSPRAVIANTGELFF.